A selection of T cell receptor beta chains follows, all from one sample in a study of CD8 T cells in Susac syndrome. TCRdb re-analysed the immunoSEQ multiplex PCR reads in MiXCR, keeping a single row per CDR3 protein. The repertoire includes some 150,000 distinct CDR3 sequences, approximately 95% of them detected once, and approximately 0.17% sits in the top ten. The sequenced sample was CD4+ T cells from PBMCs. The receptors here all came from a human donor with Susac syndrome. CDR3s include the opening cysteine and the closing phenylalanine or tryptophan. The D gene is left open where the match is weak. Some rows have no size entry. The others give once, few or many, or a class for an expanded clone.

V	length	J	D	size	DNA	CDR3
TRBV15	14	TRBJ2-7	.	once	TGTGCCACCAGCAGCCACAGGGAACGGAGGGAGCAGTACTTC	CATSSHRERREQYF
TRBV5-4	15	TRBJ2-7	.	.	TGTGCCAGCAGCTTGAGTGGGGCGCCGTCCTACGAGCAGTACTTC	CASSLSGAPSYEQYF
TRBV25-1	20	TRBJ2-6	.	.	TGTGCCAGCAGTGAATACAGGCCGGGACCGAGGTCCTCTGGGGCCAACGTCCTGACTTTC	CASSEYRPGPRSSGANVLTF
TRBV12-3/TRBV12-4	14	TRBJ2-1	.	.	TGTGCCAGCAGTCACATTCCGAGAGGGAATGAGCAGTTCTTC	CASSHIPRGNEQFF
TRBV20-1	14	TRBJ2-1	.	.	TGCAGTGCTCAGAGGGGGGGACTATACAATGAGCAGTTCTTC	CSAQRGGLYNEQFF
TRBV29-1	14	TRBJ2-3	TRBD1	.	TGCAGCGTTCTCCGGGACAGGGGGACAGATACGCAGTATTTT	CSVLRDRGTDTQYF
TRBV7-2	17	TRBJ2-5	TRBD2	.	TGTGCCAGCAGCTTCTCCGCTAGCGGGGGGGCAAGGGAGACCCAGTACTTC	CASSFSASGGARETQYF
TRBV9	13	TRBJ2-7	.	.	TGTGCCAGCAGCGAGTCCCTAGGCTACGAGCAGTACTTC	CASSESLGYEQYF
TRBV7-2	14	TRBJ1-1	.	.	TGTGCCAGCAGCTCGGGGGGGGCAGGTACTGGCGCTTTCTTT	CASSSGGAGTGAFF
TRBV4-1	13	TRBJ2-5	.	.	TGCGCCAGCAGCCAAGCCTACCTGGAGACCCAGTACTTC	CASSQAYLETQYF
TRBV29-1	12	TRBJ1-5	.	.	TGCAGCGTTTCAAATAGCAATCAGCCCCAGCATTTT	CSVSNSNQPQHF
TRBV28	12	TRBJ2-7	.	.	TGTGCCAGCGGCACAGTTCCCTACGAGCAGTACTTC	CASGTVPYEQYF
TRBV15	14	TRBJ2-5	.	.	TGTGCCACCAGCAGAGATAATAGGGAAGAGACCCAGTACTTC	CATSRDNREETQYF
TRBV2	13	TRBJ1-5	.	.	TGTGCCAGCGACTTCAACAGCAATCAGCCCCAGCATTTT	CASDFNSNQPQHF
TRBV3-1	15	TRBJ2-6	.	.	TGTGCCAGCAGCCGCAGGGGTTATGGGGCCAACGTCCTGACTTTC	CASSRRGYGANVLTF
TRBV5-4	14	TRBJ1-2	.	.	TGTGCCAGCCCCGCGGGGAGCTCTCACGATGGCTACACCTTC	CASPAGSSHDGYTF
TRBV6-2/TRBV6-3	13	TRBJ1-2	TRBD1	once	TGTGCCAGCCTAACGGACAGGGCTTATGGCTACACCTTC	CASLTDRAYGYTF
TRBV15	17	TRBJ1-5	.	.	TGTGCCACCAGCCTACCACCGGATGGGGGGGCTGATCAGCCCCAGCATTTT	CATSLPPDGGADQPQHF
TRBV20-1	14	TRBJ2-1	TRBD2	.	TGCAGTGCTAGTATGGCTAGCGGGGATGATGAGCAGTTCTTC	CSASMASGDDEQFF
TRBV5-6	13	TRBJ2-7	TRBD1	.	TGTGCCAGCACCGGGACAGGCCGCTACGAGCAGTACTTC	CASTGTGRYEQYF
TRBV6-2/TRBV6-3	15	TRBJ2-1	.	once	TGTGCCAGCAGCCGGACAGAGAGGGGGTGGAATGAGCAGTTCTTC	CASSRTERGWNEQFF
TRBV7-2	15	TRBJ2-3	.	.	TGTGCCAGCAGCTTAGCAGGCACTAGCACAGATACGCAGTATTTT	CASSLAGTSTDTQYF
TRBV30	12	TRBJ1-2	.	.	TGTGCCTGGTGCCCTGGACACTATGGCTACACCTTC	CAWCPGHYGYTF
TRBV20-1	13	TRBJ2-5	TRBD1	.	TGCAGTGCCACCTGGGACAGGGGAGAGACCCAGTACTTC	CSATWDRGETQYF
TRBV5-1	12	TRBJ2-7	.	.	TGCGCCAGCAGCTTGTCCCTGGGCGAGCAGTACTTC	CASSLSLGEQYF
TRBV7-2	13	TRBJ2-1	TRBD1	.	TGTGCCAGCTTGGGACAGGGGGCAGGTGAGCAGTTCTTC	CASLGQGAGEQFF
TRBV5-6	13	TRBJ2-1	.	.	TGTGCCAGCAGCTTCGGGACTCCGAATGAGCAGTTCTTC	CASSFGTPNEQFF
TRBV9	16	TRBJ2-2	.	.	TGTGCCAGCAGCGTAGCGTTCTCTGGCTACACCGGGGAGCTGTTTTTT	CASSVAFSGYTGELFF
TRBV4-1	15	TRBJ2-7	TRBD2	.	TGCGCCAGCAGTCTAGCGGACACCATTTCCTACGAGCAGTACTTC	CASSLADTISYEQYF
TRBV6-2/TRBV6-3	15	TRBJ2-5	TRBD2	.	TGTGCCAGGCGGACTAGCGGGGGGGTTTGGGAGACCCAGTACTTC	CARRTSGGVWETQYF
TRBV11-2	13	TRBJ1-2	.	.	TGTGCCAGCAGCTTATCAAGGGCCTATGGCTACACCTTC	CASSLSRAYGYTF
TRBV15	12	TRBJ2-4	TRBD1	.	TGTGCCACCAGCAGAGATAGGGACAGGGGGATCTTC	CATSRDRDRGIF
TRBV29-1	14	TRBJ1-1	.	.	TGCAGCGTTTCGTTCAGGGCAGCCGTCGGAGAAGCTTTCTTT	CSVSFRAAVGEAFF
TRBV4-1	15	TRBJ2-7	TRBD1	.	TGCGCCAGCAGCCAGATTGGACAGGGTACCTACGAGCAGTACTTC	CASSQIGQGTYEQYF
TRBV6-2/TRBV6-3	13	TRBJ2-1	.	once	TGTGCCAGCAGTAGGAGGGGCTGGGATGAGCAGTTCTTC	CASSRRGWDEQFF
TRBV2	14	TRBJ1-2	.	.	TGTGCCAGCAGTGTTCCCGGAGTTACCTATGGCTACACCTTC	CASSVPGVTYGYTF
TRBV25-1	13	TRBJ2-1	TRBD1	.	TGTGCCAGCGGCCGGACAGGGCTTAATGAGCAGTTCTTC	CASGRTGLNEQFF
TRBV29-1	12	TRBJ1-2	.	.	TGCAGCGTTGACGTGGGGGACTATGGCTACACCTTC	CSVDVGDYGYTF
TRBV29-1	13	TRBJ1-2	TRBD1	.	TGCAGCGTTGATAAACAGGGGGCTTATGGCTACACCTTC	CSVDKQGAYGYTF
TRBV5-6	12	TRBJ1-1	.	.	TGTGCCAGCAGCTTAATAAGGACTGAAGCTTTCTTT	CASSLIRTEAFF
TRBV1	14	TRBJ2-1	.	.	TGCACCAGACCCCTGGCGGGGGGGCCGGGTGAGCAGTTCTTC	CTRPLAGGPGEQFF
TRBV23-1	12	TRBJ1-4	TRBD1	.	TGCGCCAGTGACAGGGTATGGGAAAAACTGTTTTTT	CASDRVWEKLFF